The clone carrying this TCR beta chain was detected a few times. The antigen is undetermined. The data were produced by immunoSEQ multiplex PCR, yet TCRdb's version contains in-frame clones alone and is incomplete. Of a few hundred thousand clones listed, 80% to 90% are singletons. This record belongs to a study of Ad26.COV2.S vaccination and SARS-CoV-2 variants. Study details: Trial arm assignment for the donor was COV1001 Ad26.COV2.S. The authors gave Ad26.COV2.S intramuscularly, either once or twice 56 days apart. The study, taken as a whole, reports: Recipients of either vaccine or placebo displayed similar breadth of non-spike TCRs. Individuals receiving vaccine had higher spike-specific TCR breadth than placebo recipients did.

Germline V gene data show CDR1 as SQVTM and CDR2 as ANQGSEA. This CDR3 region has 10 residues. V lost 7 bases, J lost 12 bases, and 5 bases stayed unmatched. As to treatment: some 20 received Ad26.COV2.S at low or high dose, single or two shots; about 5 received placebo; per-sample allocation not given. Sampling occurred on day 63 after the first vaccine or placebo injection. Sequences were derived from peripheral blood, sampled in a trial of Ad26.COV2.S vaccine versus placebo. The sequence was obtained from a person aged 18-60 years who received the Ad26.COV2.S COVID-19 vaccine or a placebo. The gene calls are TRBV29-1 and TRBJ1-2; the match to TRBD1 covers 10 bases. CDR3 bases: TGCAGCGATTTGGGACAGGGGCACACCTTC. This sequence encodes CSDLGQGHTF.